These T cell receptor beta chains were read from a single sample in a study of cytomegalovirus exposure and HLA in healthy donors. Data came from immunoSEQ multiplex PCR; TCRdb stores just in-frame clones and leaves some out. The sample includes about 160,000 clones, approximately 86% of them seen just once. The specimen sequenced was PBMCs. The receptors shown here come from a woman between 18 and 30 years old in good health and CMV-seronegative. CDR3s include the opening cysteine and the closing phenylalanine or tryptophan. The order of the fields is J gene, D gene, clone size, V gene, CDR3 protein, CDR3 DNA. D genes are given only for firm matches. Not all rows give a size; the values are once, few, many and, for expanded clones, a class.

J: TRBJ2-7; D: TRBD2; size: .; V: TRBV11-2; CDR3: CASSRIAGATYEQYF; DNA: TGTGCCAGCAGCAGAATAGCGGGAGCCACCTACGAGCAGTACTTC
J: TRBJ1-3; D: .; size: once; V: TRBV7-2; CDR3: CASSRVSGNTIYF; DNA: TGTGCCAGCAGCCGAGTATCCGGAAACACCATATATTTT
J: TRBJ2-3; D: TRBD2; size: .; V: TRBV5-1; CDR3: CASSLTSGADTQYF; DNA: TGCGCCAGCAGCTTGACTAGCGGGGCAGATACGCAGTATTTT
J: TRBJ2-7; D: TRBD1; size: .; V: TRBV4-1; CDR3: CASSQEDRGEEQYF; DNA: TGCGCCAGCAGCCAAGAGGACAGGGGAGAAGAGCAGTACTTC
J: TRBJ1-1; D: .; size: .; V: TRBV5-1; CDR3: CASSSQGTEAFF; DNA: TGCGCCAGCAGCTCGCAGGGAACTGAAGCTTTCTTT
J: TRBJ1-6; D: TRBD1; size: .; V: TRBV27; CDR3: CASSFSTGGYSPLHF; DNA: TGTGCCAGCAGTTTTTCGACAGGGGGTTATTCACCCCTCCACTTT
J: TRBJ2-7; D: TRBD1; size: once; V: TRBV27; CDR3: CASSFGTGLLEQYF; DNA: TGTGCCAGCAGTTTCGGGACAGGACTTTTAGAGCAGTACTTC
J: TRBJ2-7; D: .; size: .; V: TRBV6-5; CDR3: CASRTRDYEQYF; DNA: TGTGCCAGCCGAACTAGAGATTACGAGCAGTACTTC
J: TRBJ2-7; D: .; size: .; V: TRBV5-6; CDR3: CASSLPRYEQYF; DNA: TGTGCCAGCAGCTTGCCGAGGTACGAGCAGTACTTC
J: TRBJ1-2; D: .; size: .; V: TRBV4-2; CDR3: CASSQAGGNGYTF; DNA: TGTGCCAGCAGCCAAGCGGGGGGAAATGGCTACACCTTC
J: TRBJ1-4; D: TRBD1; size: .; V: TRBV6-1; CDR3: CASRPGTGGEKLFF; DNA: TGTGCCAGCAGACCCGGGACAGGGGGAGAAAAACTGTTTTTT
J: TRBJ1-1; D: .; size: .; V: TRBV29-1; CDR3: CSVEPNTLITMNTEAFF; DNA: TGCAGCGTTGAACCGAACACGCTTATTACTATGAACACTGAAGCTTTCTTT
J: TRBJ2-1; D: TRBD2; size: .; V: TRBV11-2; CDR3: CASSSWTSGYDNEQFF; DNA: TGTGCCAGCAGCTCGTGGACTAGCGGGTATGACAATGAGCAGTTCTTC
J: TRBJ2-3; D: .; size: .; V: TRBV18; CDR3: CASSYQRANTQYF; DNA: TGTGCCAGCTCATACCAGCGGGCAAATACGCAGTATTTT
J: TRBJ2-3; D: TRBD2; size: once; V: TRBV5-4; CDR3: CASSFVAGGPPDTQYF; DNA: TGTGCCAGCAGCTTCGTTGCGGGGGGGCCCCCAGATACGCAGTATTTT
J: TRBJ2-5; D: TRBD1; size: .; V: TRBV10-3; CDR3: CAISDSEQGAGETQYF; DNA: TGTGCCATCAGTGACTCCGAACAGGGGGCGGGGGAGACCCAGTACTTC
J: TRBJ2-7; D: .; size: .; V: TRBV7-9; CDR3: CASSTRPFYEQYF; DNA: TGTGCCAGCAGCACTAGGCCCTTCTACGAGCAGTACTTC
J: TRBJ1-1; D: TRBD1; size: .; V: TRBV4-3; CDR3: CASSQDWPQGVNTEAFF; DNA: TGCGCCAGCAGCCAAGATTGGCCACAGGGGGTGAACACTGAAGCTTTCTTT
J: TRBJ2-1; D: TRBD1; size: .; V: TRBV29-1; CDR3: CSVVRQGRISYNEQFF; DNA: TGCAGCGTTGTGAGACAGGGGCGAATCTCCTACAATGAGCAGTTCTTC
J: TRBJ1-4; D: .; size: .; V: TRBV15; CDR3: CATSRDKGQGKKNEKLFF; DNA: TGTGCCACCAGCAGAGATAAGGGGCAGGGGAAGAAAAATGAAAAACTGTTTTTT
J: TRBJ1-1; D: .; size: once; V: TRBV5-1; CDR3: CASSRGLGEAFF; DNA: TGCGCCAGCTCCCGAGGACTCGGTGAAGCTTTCTTT
J: TRBJ2-2; D: .; size: .; V: TRBV5-1; CDR3: CASSLERSAYLGELFF; DNA: TGCGCCAGCAGCTTGGAGCGTTCAGCGTATCTGGGGGAGCTGTTTTTT
J: TRBJ2-7; D: TRBD2; size: .; V: TRBV6-1; CDR3: CASSEGLAGLSSYEQYF; DNA: TGTGCCAGCAGTGAAGGACTAGCGGGGCTAAGCTCCTACGAGCAGTACTTC
J: TRBJ2-1; D: .; size: .; V: TRBV7-9; CDR3: CASSFGSELAEQFF; DNA: TGTGCCAGCAGCTTCGGGTCTGAGTTGGCTGAGCAGTTCTTC
J: TRBJ2-4; D: .; size: .; V: TRBV14; CDR3: CASSQEQVGAKNIQYF; DNA: TGTGCCAGCAGCCAAGAACAAGTCGGGGCCAAAAACATTCAGTACTTC
J: TRBJ2-5; D: .; size: .; V: TRBV9; CDR3: CASSPGRTFQETQYF; DNA: TGTGCCAGCAGCCCGGGCCGGACATTCCAAGAGACCCAGTACTTC
J: TRBJ2-1; D: .; size: .; V: TRBV4-3; CDR3: CASSQVVRGVNEQFF; DNA: TGCGCCAGCAGCCAAGTAGTCAGGGGGGTTAATGAGCAGTTCTTC
J: TRBJ1-1; D: .; size: .; V: TRBV19; CDR3: CASTMRLSGLNTEAFF; DNA: TGTGCCAGTACTATGAGGCTTAGTGGGTTGAACACTGAAGCTTTCTTT
J: TRBJ2-7; D: .; size: .; V: TRBV29-1; CDR3: CSVEDPSESYEQYF; DNA: TGCAGCGTTGAAGATCCATCTGAGTCCTACGAGCAGTACTTC
J: TRBJ2-3; D: .; size: .; V: TRBV4-3; CDR3: CASSQEGSPTDTQYF; DNA: TGCGCCAGCAGCCAAGAAGGGAGTCCCACAGATACGCAGTATTTT
J: TRBJ2-1; D: TRBD1; size: .; V: TRBV29-1; CDR3: CSVLGQGLGNEQFF; DNA: TGCAGCGTACTGGGACAGGGGTTGGGTAATGAGCAGTTCTTC
J: TRBJ1-1; D: .; size: .; V: TRBV6-5; CDR3: CASSRLSGGNTEAFF; DNA: TGTGCCAGCAGCCGCCTTTCAGGAGGAAACACTGAAGCTTTCTTT
J: TRBJ1-2; D: TRBD1; size: .; V: TRBV29-1; CDR3: CSVEGQGADYGYTF; DNA: TGCAGCGTTGAGGGACAGGGGGCGGACTATGGCTACACCTTC
J: TRBJ1-1; D: TRBD1; size: .; V: TRBV30; CDR3: CAWSPRDRGEAFF; DNA: TGTGCCTGGAGTCCTCGGGACAGGGGGGAAGCTTTCTTT
J: TRBJ2-1; D: TRBD2; size: .; V: TRBV18; CDR3: CASSKGTSGRAGFLREQFF; DNA: TGTGCCAGCTCAAAGGGGACTAGCGGGAGGGCCGGGTTTCTTCGTGAGCAGTTCTTC
J: TRBJ2-5; D: .; size: once; V: TRBV4-3; CDR3: CASSQDEGDETQYF; DNA: TGCGCCAGCAGCCAAGATGAAGGGGATGAGACCCAGTACTTC
J: TRBJ1-1; D: .; size: .; V: TRBV27; CDR3: CASSFSRRGTEAFF; DNA: TGTGCCAGCAGTTTTAGTCGGAGGGGCACTGAAGCTTTCTTT
J: TRBJ2-5; D: .; size: .; V: TRBV7-3; CDR3: CASSLYPGIQETQYF; DNA: TGTGCCAGCAGCTTATACCCAGGGATCCAAGAGACCCAGTACTTC
J: TRBJ1-6; D: .; size: .; V: TRBV6-5; CDR3: CASSYSEGGNSPLHF; DNA: TGTGCCAGCAGTTACTCGGAGGGCGGTAATTCACCCCTCCACTTT
J: TRBJ2-5; D: TRBD1; size: .; V: TRBV9; CDR3: CASSATGGRETQYF; DNA: TGTGCCAGCAGCGCAACAGGGGGCAGAGAGACCCAGTACTTC